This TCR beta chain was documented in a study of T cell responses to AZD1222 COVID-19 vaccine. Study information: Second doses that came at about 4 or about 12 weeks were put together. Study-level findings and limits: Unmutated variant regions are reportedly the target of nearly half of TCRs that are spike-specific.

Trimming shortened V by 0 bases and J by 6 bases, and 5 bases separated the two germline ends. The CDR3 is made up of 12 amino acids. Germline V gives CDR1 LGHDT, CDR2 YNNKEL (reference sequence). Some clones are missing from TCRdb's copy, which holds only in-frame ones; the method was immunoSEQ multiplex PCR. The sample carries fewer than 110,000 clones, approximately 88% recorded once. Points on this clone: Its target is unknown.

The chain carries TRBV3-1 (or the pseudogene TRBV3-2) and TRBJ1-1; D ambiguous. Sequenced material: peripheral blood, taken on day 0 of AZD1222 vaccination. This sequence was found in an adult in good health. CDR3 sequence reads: CASSQDLAEAFF. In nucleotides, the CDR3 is TGTGCCAGCAGCCAAGATCTAGCTGAAGCTTTCTTT.